This TCR beta chain was retrieved from a study of neurological immune-mediated disorders. This clonotype was counted at least ten times. Time point meaning: longitudinal time-point 2. Unsorted libraries were prepared from 2 million PBMCs that had been stored at -80 C. The CDR3 consists of 14 residues. Germline-derived CDR1 and CDR2 are SGHTA and FQGNSA. Trimming left V 4 bases short and J 4 bases short, with 11 bases between. 5'RACE generated cDNA with 10-nucleotide random UMIs. TCRdb independently ran MiXCR on the 5' RACE reads; one entry per CDR3 protein. This table has about 80,000 distinct CDR3 sequences, nearly 6% appearing once.

The chain has TRBV7-2 and TRBJ1-5, with TRBD1 as a possible D gene (5 bases). Sequencing used PBMCs. The sequence derives from a woman aged 55-69 years with multiple sclerosis. CDR3 nucleotides: TGTGCCAGCAGCTCTGGGGGTTGGAATCAGCCCCAGCATTTT. Protein product: CASSSGGWNQPQHF.